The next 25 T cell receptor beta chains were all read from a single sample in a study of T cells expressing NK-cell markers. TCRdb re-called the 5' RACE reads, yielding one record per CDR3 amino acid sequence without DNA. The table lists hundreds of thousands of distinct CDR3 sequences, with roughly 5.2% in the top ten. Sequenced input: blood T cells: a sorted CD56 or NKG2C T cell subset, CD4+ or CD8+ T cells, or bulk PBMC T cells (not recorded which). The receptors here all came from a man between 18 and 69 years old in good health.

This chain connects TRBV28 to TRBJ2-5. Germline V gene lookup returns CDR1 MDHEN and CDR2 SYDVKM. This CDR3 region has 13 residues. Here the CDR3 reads CASSLARQETQYF.

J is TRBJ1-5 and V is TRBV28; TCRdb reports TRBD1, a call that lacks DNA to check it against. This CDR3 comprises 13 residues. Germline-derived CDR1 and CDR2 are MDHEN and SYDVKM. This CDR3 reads CASSRDRNQPQHF. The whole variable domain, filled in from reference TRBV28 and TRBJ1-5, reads DVKVTQSSRYLVKRTGEKVFLECVQDMDHENMFWYRQDPGLGLRLIYFSYDVKMKEKGDIPEGYSVSREKKERFSLILESASTNQTSMYLCASSRDRNQPQHFGDGTRLSIL.

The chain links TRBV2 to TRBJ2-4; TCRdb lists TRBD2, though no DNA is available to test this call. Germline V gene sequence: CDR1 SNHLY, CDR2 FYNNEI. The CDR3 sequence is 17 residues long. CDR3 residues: CASRPKGLAGGQDIQYF.

The CDR3 is CASSWGLGDTDTQYF. The chain recombines TRBV5-6 with TRBJ2-3; TCRdb's D call of TRBD2 is untestable without DNA. This CDR3 is 15 amino acids long. Germline assignment: CDR1 SGHDT and CDR2 YYEEEE.

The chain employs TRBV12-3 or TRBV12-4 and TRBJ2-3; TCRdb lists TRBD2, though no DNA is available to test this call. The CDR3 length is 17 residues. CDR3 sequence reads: CASSSGTSGSHTDTQYF.

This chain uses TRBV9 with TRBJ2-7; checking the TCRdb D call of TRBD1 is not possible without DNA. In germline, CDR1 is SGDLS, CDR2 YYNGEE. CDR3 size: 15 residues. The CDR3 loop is CASSVQGQGWYEQYF. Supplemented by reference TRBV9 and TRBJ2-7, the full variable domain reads DSGVTQTPKHLITATGQRVTLRCSPRSGDLSVYWYQQSLDQGLQFLIQYYNGEERAKGNILERFSAQQFPDLHSELNLSSLELGDSALYFCASSVQGQGWYEQYFGPGTRLTVT.

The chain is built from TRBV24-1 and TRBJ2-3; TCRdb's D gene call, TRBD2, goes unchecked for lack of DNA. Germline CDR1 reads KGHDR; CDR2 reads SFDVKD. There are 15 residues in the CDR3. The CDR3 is CATSGLAGGTDTQYF.

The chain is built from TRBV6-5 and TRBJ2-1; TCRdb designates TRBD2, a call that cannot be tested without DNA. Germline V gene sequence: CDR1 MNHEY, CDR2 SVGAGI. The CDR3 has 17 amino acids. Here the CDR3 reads CASSYGRLAGGPNEQFF.

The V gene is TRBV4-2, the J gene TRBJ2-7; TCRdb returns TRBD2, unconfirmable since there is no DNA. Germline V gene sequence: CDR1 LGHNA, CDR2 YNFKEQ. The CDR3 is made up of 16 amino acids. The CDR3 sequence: CASSHPGLAGTYEQYF.

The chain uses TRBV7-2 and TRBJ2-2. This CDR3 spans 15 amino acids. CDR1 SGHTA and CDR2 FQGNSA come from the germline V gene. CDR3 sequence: CASSIRGRSPGELFF.

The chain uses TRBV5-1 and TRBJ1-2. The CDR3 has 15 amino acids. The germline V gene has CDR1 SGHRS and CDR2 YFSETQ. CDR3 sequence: CASSLSVVSNYGYTF.

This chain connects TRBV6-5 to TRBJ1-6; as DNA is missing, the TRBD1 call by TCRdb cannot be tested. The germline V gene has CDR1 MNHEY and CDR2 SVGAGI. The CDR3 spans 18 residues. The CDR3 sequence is CASSFKSALKGQGSPLHF.

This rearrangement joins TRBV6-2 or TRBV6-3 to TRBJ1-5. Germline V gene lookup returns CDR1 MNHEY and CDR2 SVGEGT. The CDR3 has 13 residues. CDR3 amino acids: CASRDTSHQPQHF.

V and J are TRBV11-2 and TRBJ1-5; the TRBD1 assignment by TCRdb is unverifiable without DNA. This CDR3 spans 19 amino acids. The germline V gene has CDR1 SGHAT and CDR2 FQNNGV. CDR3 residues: CASSLESKAGASSNQPQHF.

CDR3: CASRGAQETQYF. The chain links TRBV28 to TRBJ2-5; TCRdb indicates TRBD1, and absent DNA this call remains unverified. Per the germline V gene, CDR1 is MDHEN and CDR2 is SYDVKM. There are 12 residues in the CDR3.

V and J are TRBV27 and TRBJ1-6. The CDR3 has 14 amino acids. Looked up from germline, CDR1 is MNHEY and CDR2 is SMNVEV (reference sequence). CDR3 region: CASSFRSRGSPLHF.

The CDR3 is CASSQKGGGQTQYF. This sequence joins TRBV3-1 and TRBJ2-5; TCRdb returns TRBD1, unconfirmable since there is no DNA. The CDR3 covers 14 residues. The germline V gene has CDR1 LGHDT and CDR2 YNNKEL (reference sequence).

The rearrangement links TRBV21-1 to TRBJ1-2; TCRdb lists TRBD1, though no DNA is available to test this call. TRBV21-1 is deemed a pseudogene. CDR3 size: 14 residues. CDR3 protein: CASSKAPRGRGYTF.

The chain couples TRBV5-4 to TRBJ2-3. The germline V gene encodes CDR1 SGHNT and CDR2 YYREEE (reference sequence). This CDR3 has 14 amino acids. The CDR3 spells CASSPEAYSDTQYF.

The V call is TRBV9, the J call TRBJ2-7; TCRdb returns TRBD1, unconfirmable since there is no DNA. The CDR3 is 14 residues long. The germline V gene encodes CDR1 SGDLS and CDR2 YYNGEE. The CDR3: CASSVEGAGYEQYF.

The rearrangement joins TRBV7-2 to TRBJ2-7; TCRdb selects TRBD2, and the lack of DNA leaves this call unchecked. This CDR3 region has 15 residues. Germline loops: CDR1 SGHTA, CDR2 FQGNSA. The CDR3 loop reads CASSSEGGGVYEQYF. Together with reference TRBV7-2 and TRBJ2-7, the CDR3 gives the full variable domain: GAGVSQSPSNKVTEKGKDVELRCDPISGHTALYWYRQSLGQGLEFLIYFQGNSAPDKSGLPSDRFSAERTGGSVSTLTIQRTQQEDSAVYLCASSSEGGGVYEQYFGPGTRLTVT.

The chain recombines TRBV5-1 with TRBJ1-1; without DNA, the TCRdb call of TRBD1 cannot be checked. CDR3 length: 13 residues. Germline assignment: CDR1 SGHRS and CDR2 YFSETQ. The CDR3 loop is CASSPTGAGEAFF.

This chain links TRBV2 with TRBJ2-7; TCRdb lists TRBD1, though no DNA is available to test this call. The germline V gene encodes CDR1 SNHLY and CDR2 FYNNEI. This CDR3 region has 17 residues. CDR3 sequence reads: CASRHIFRDRGSYEQYF.

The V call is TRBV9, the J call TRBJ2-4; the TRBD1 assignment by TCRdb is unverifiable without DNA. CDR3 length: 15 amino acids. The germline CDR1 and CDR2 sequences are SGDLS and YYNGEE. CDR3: CASSVGGTGGNIQYF.

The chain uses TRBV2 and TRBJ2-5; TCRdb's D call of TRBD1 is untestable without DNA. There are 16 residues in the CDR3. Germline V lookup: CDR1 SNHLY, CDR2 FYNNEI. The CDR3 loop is CASGYRRTGVKETQYF.